The 29 T cell receptor beta chains below all came from one sample that was sequenced in a study of shared clonotypes between healthy human individuals. Clones were sequenced by immunoSEQ multiplex PCR, and TCRdb holds only the in-frame ones, with some missing. The data show hundreds of thousands of clones, roughly 70% seen once. Sequencing was carried out using memory CD4+ T cells sorted from blood. Regarding subset: CD45RA-negative fraction. These receptors originate from a woman in her 30s in good health.

This rearrangement joins TRBV5-1 to TRBJ2-6; the D is unclear. V lost 1 base to trimming and J lost 0 bases, with 8 bases between them. This CDR3 has 16 residues. The germline V gene encodes CDR1 SGHRS and CDR2 YFSETQ. The CDR3 loop reads CASSLSVSSGANVLTF. Written as DNA, the CDR3 is TGCGCCAGCAGCTTGAGCGTAAGCTCTGGGGCCAACGTCCTGACTTTC.

The V call is TRBV6-1, the J call TRBJ2-7; the D gene is possibly TRBD1 (5 bases). The CDR3 has 15 amino acids. Trimming cost V 4 bases and J 0 bases, with 13 bases left between them. Germline loops: CDR1 MNHNS, CDR2 SASEGT. The CDR3 sequence: CASSVDSFSSYEQYF. As DNA, the CDR3 is TGTGCCAGCAGTGTCGACAGTTTCAGCTCCTACGAGCAGTACTTC.

A word on this clone: Additional DNA sequences in this sample encode the identical CDR3. The chain employs TRBV2 and TRBJ2-5; D remains ambiguous. CDR3 length equals 11 residues. CDR1 SNHLY and CDR2 FYNNEI come from the germline V gene. V was shortened by 7 bases and J by 3 bases, with 6 bases between the two germline ends. The CDR3 coding sequence is TGTGCCAGCACCCTGGAAGAGACCCAGTACTTC. This encodes CASTLEETQYF.

The V call is TRBV18, the J call TRBJ2-5; tentatively, D is TRBD1 (6 bases). CDR3 size: 16 residues. V lost 4 bases to trimming and J lost 4 bases, with 19 bases between them. From germline, CDR1 is KGHSH and CDR2 LQKENI. The CDR3 is CASSQALQGRGETQYF. In nucleotides, the CDR3 is TGTGCCAGCTCACAGGCCCTACAGGGAAGAGGAGAGACCCAGTACTTC.

Note on this clone: Being one base from a much bigger clone, this may be a read error. This sample includes further DNA sequences coding for the same CDR3. The chain uses TRBV7-2 and TRBJ2-3; D not certain. The CDR3 loop spans 15 amino acids. V lost 1 base, J lost 0 bases, and 8 bases lay in between. Germline CDR1 SGHTA, CDR2 FQGNSA. This chain's CDR3 is CASSLEASSTDTQYF. In DNA, the CDR3 is TGTGCCAGCAGCTTAGAGGCGTCTAGCACAGATACGCAGTATTTT.

V is TRBV7-9 and J is TRBJ2-1, with a possible D match to TRBD2 (5 bases). V was trimmed by 7 bases and J by 1 base, leaving 14 bases between them. CDR1 SEHNR and CDR2 FQNEAQ come from the germline V gene (reference sequence). This CDR3 is built from 15 residues. The CDR3 DNA is TGTGCCAGCACCATTAATAGCGAGTCCTACAATGAGCAGTTCTTC. This gives the protein CASTINSESYNEQFF.

The genes are TRBV11-2 and TRBJ1-4; 7 bases line up with TRBD1. The CDR3 runs 15 residues. V gave up 6 bases and J gave up 5 bases; unmatched junction bases: 9. Per the germline V gene, CDR1 is SGHAT and CDR2 is FQNNGV. The CDR3 loop is CASRKPGQRNEKLFF. The CDR3 nucleotides are TGTGCCAGCAGAAAACCGGGACAGCGGAATGAAAAACTGTTTTTT.

The rearrangement joins TRBV28 to TRBJ2-7; 9 bases fit TRBD2. V shed 4 bases and J 7 bases; nucleotides not matched to a gene: 11. The CDR3 has 15 residues. Germline V gives CDR1 MDHEN, CDR2 SYDVKM. As DNA, the CDR3 is TGTGCCAGCAGTTCTTCAGCGGGAGGATCGTGGGAGCAGTACTTC. Protein product: CASSSSAGGSWEQYF.

V usage is TRBV6-1 and J usage is TRBJ2-5; D might be TRBD2 (5 bases). Germline V lookup: CDR1 MNHNS, CDR2 SASEGT. The length of the CDR3 is 14 residues. Trimming shortened V by 2 bases and J by 3 bases, and 10 bases separated the two germline ends. The CDR3 loop reads CASSETGSKETQYF. CDR3 sequence (DNA): TGTGCCAGCAGTGAAACGGGGTCGAAAGAGACCCAGTACTTC.

The chain uses TRBV29-1 and TRBJ2-1; TRBD2 matches at 12 bases. This CDR3 has 13 amino acids. Trimming took 8 bases from V and 4 from J; bases not matched to a gene: 3. Germline assignment: CDR1 SQVTM and CDR2 ANQGSEA. The CDR3 region is CSLAGGRYNEQFF. The CDR3 DNA is TGCAGCCTAGCGGGAGGGAGATACAATGAGCAGTTCTTC.

This sequence joins TRBV28 and TRBJ2-7; TRBD1 is a possible D gene (5 bases). This CDR3 has 15 amino acids. CDR1 is MDHEN, CDR2 SYDVKM, per germline. V lost 6 bases and J lost 2, with 17 bases in between. CDR3 nucleotide sequence: TGTGCCAGCAGACCATTCTGGGGCCTTGCCTACGAGCAGTACTTC. This translates into CASRPFWGLAYEQYF.

The chain uses TRBV30 and TRBJ1-1, with TRBD1 matching over 9 bases. The CDR3 contains 13 residues. After removal of 5 bases from V and 4 bases from J, the junction contained 5 bases not matched to a gene. Germline assignment: CDR1 GTSNPN and CDR2 SVGIG (reference sequence). The CDR3 sequence is CAWGTGRSTEAFF. The CDR3 nucleotides are TGTGCCTGGGGGACAGGGCGTAGCACTGAAGCTTTCTTT.

The V gene is TRBV27, the J gene TRBJ1-2, with 8 bases lining up with TRBD1. The CDR3 spans 15 residues. CDR1 is MNHEY, CDR2 SMNVEV, per germline (reference sequence). V dropped 4 bases and J dropped 4; count of bases not matched to a gene: 8. The CDR3 is CASSSRQGKFYGYTF. DNA for the CDR3: TGTGCCAGCAGTTCCCGACAGGGGAAATTCTATGGCTACACCTTC.

This clone has just a few counts. The sample holds other DNA sequences that translate to the same CDR3. V and J are TRBV2 and TRBJ2-6; the D is unclear. The CDR3 is 14 amino acids. The ends were cut back, 6 bases at V and 1 base at J, with 7 bases in the middle. From germline, CDR1 is SNHLY and CDR2 FYNNEI. The CDR3 loop reads CASSARSGANVLTF. The CDR3 region has the DNA TGTGCCAGCAGCGCACGGTCTGGGGCCAACGTCCTGACTTTC.

The chain is built from TRBV20-1 and TRBJ2-3; D remains unclear. This CDR3 has 11 amino acids. In germline, CDR1 is DFQATT, CDR2 SNEGSKA (reference sequence). Between the trimmed V and J ends, which lost 6 bases and 3 bases, there was a span of 7 bases. CDR3 in amino acids: CSADVTDTQYF. The CDR3 bases are TGCAGTGCGGACGTTACAGATACGCAGTATTTT.

This clone was detected only a few times. This CDR3 is also generated by other DNA sequences in the sample. DNA of the CDR3: TGCGCCAGCAGCTTGGCGGGTGGGGGCACAGATACGCAGTATTTT. Its protein product is CASSLAGGGTDTQYF. The chain links TRBV5-1 to TRBJ2-3; D gene ambiguous. V shed 0 bases and J shed 1 base, with 9 bases lying between them. The CDR3 length is 15 residues. Germline values: CDR1 SGHRS, CDR2 YFSETQ.

The genes are TRBV5-4 and TRBJ1-4; D is ambiguous. This CDR3 is built from 12 residues. Germline V lookup: CDR1 SGHNT, CDR2 YYREEE (reference sequence). Trimming took off 0 bases at V and 7 bases at J, with 4 bases between the two ends. The CDR3 bases are TGTGCCAGCAGCTTGGATAGTGAAAAACTGTTTTTT. It is translated as CASSLDSEKLFF. Full variable domain (outside the CDR3, taken from reference TRBV5-4 and TRBJ1-4): ETGVTQSPTHLIKTRGQQVTLRCSSQSGHNTVSWYQQALGQGPQFIFQYYREEENGRGNFPPRFSGLQFPNYSSELNVNALELDDSALYLCASSLDSEKLFFGSGTQLSVL.

This rearrangement joins TRBV2 to TRBJ2-2; TRBD2 agrees at 9 bases. This CDR3 region has 14 residues. Germline V gives CDR1 SNHLY, CDR2 FYNNEI. After removal of 6 bases from V and 5 bases from J, the junction contained 4 bases not matched to a gene. This chain's CDR3 is CASRVAGVTGELFF. CDR3 DNA sequence: TGTGCCAGCAGGGTAGCGGGAGTAACCGGGGAGCTGTTTTTT.

CDR3 residues: CASSPLAGEGHEQFF. The CDR3 nucleotides read TGTGCCAGCAGCCCACTAGCGGGAGAGGGCCATGAGCAGTTCTTC. V and J are TRBV2 and TRBJ2-1; 11 bases line up with TRBD2. The junction had 9 bases not matched to a gene; V was cut back by 6 bases and J by 8 bases. There are 15 residues in the CDR3. Germline lookup yields CDR1 SNHLY and CDR2 FYNNEI.

The chain recombines TRBV28 with TRBJ1-2; no clear D. From germline, CDR1 is MDHEN and CDR2 SYDVKM. Trimming stripped 2 bases from V and 8 bases from J, with 9 bases between. The CDR3 length is 12 residues. In DNA, the CDR3 is TGTGCCAGCAGTTTACCCACGAGAGGCTACACCTTC. Amino acid sequence: CASSLPTRGYTF.

The chain uses TRBV25-1 and TRBJ2-7; 7 bases map to TRBD2. The J segment lost 7 bases and the V segment lost 5 bases, leaving 11 bases of the junction unmatched. The CDR3 has 14 residues. The germline gives CDR1 MGHDK, CDR2 SYGVNS. This CDR3 reads CASSTSGATGEQYF. In DNA form, the CDR3 reads TGTGCCAGCAGTACAAGCGGGGCCACGGGGGAGCAGTACTTC.

The V call is TRBV28, the J call TRBJ1-1; D remains unclear. Trimming left V 2 bases short and J 7 bases short, with 11 bases between. Germline V gives CDR1 MDHEN, CDR2 SYDVKM. This CDR3 is built from 13 residues. In DNA form, the CDR3 reads TGTGCCAGCAGTTTAAAGGGCTCTGGTGAAGCTTTCTTT. Its protein is CASSLKGSGEAFF.

The rearrangement links TRBV29-1 to TRBJ2-7, with a possible D match to TRBD1 (6 bases). V was cut by 2 bases and J by 1 base, with 15 bases left in between. This CDR3 contains 15 residues. Germline values: CDR1 SQVTM, CDR2 ANQGSEA. The CDR3 spells CSVETGRGTSYEQYF. In DNA, the CDR3 is TGCAGCGTTGAAACGGGCAGGGGTACGTCCTACGAGCAGTACTTC.

V usage is TRBV4-1 and J usage is TRBJ2-7, with 10 bases identical to TRBD1. The CDR3 sequence is 16 residues long. J lost 5 bases, V lost 1 base, and 8 bases had no gene match. Germline CDR1 reads MGHRA; CDR2 reads YSYEKL. CDR3 DNA sequence: TGCGCCAGCAGCCAAGTCGCCGGGACAGGGGAGGACGAGCAGTACTTC. Translating gives CASSQVAGTGEDEQYF.

V and J are TRBV5-1 and TRBJ2-1; D unresolved. Trimming took off 2 bases at V and 10 bases at J, with 10 bases between the two ends. The CDR3 spans 12 residues. CDR1 and CDR2 (germline): SGHRS, YFSETQ. Here the CDR3 DNA reads TGCGCCAGCAGCTTTCTAGTGGGAGAGCAGTTCTTC. Its protein product is CASSFLVGEQFF.

The chain employs TRBV6-1 and TRBJ2-1; D remains unclear. CDR3 length: 15 residues. Germline V CDR1 and CDR2: MNHNS, SASEGT. V shed 2 bases and J shed 0 bases, with 8 bases lying between them. CDR3 region: CASSEIGNSYNEQFF. CDR3 nucleotides: TGTGCCAGCAGTGAAATTGGTAACTCCTACAATGAGCAGTTCTTC.

The chain couples TRBV4-1 to TRBJ2-7; possible D gene TRBD1, 6 bases. CDR1 is MGHRA and CDR2 is YSYEKL in the germline V gene. Deletions cut 6 bases from V and 7 bases from J, with 19 bases between. This CDR3 has 14 residues. The CDR3 region has the DNA TGCGCCAGCAGACCTCCAGGGGTCCGCGGGGAGCAGTACTTC. Translating gives CASRPPGVRGEQYF.

CDR3 DNA sequence: TGTGCCAGCAGTGCGGGGGACTCCTACGAGCAGTACTTC. Protein product: CASSAGDSYEQYF. This chain connects TRBV28 to TRBJ2-7, with TRBD2 identical over 7 bases. The trim removed 5 bases at V and 0 bases at J, leaving 1 base unmatched. Germline-derived CDR1 and CDR2 are MDHEN and SYDVKM. The CDR3 totals 13 residues.

The chain employs TRBV29-1 and TRBJ2-5; the match to TRBD1 covers 9 bases. Germline lookup yields CDR1 SQVTM and CDR2 ANQGSEA. Trimming took 3 bases from V and 5 from J; bases not matched to a gene: 7. The CDR3 has 14 amino acids. CDR3 region: CSVDLGQGLETQYF. DNA for the CDR3: TGCAGCGTTGACTTGGGACAGGGTTTGGAGACCCAGTACTTC.